A selection of T cell receptor beta chains follows, all from one sample in a study of OX40 agonist ivuxolimab in advanced cancers. Profiled with immunoSEQ multiplex PCR; TCRdb holds only in-frame clones, not every one. The table has some 65,000 clones, roughly 81% seen once; the top ten hold 1.5% to 2%. Sequenced here: CD4+ or CD8+ T cells sorted from blood, sampled in a trial of the OX40 agonist ivuxolimab. The receptors derive from an adult with an advanced solid tumor such as melanoma, head and neck, liver or kidney cancer. Both conserved end residues are trimmed from each CDR3.

>TRBV14
ASSQETGRTYEQY
>TRBV11-2
ASSSRRGESYNEQF
>TRBV5-3
ARSFLHHGYT
>TRBV30
AWKSWGYGYT
>TRBV4-1
ASSPFLAGDYNEQF
>TRBV7-9
ASSPANTVNTEAF
>TRBV6-6
ASSYSDRVNYGYT
>TRBV7-9
ASSFNRESAGGVSGELF
>TRBV5-1
ASSLGLKSQETQY
>TRBV2
ASRQDFLGTEAF
>TRBV6-6
ASSQASDSTDTQY
>TRBV11-2
ASSLELDTQY